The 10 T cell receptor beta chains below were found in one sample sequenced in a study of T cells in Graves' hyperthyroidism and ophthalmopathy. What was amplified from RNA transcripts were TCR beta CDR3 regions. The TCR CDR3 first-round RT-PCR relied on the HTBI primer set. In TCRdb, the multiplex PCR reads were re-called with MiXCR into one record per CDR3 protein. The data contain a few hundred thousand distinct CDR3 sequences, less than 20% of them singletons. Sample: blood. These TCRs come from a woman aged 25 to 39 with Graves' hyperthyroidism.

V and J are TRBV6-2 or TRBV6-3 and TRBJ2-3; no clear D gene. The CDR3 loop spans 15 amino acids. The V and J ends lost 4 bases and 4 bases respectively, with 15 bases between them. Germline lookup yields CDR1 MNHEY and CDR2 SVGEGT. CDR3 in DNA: TGTGCCAGCAGTTCTGGAAGGGCCTGGTCAGATACGCAGTATTTT. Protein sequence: CASSSGRAWSDTQYF.

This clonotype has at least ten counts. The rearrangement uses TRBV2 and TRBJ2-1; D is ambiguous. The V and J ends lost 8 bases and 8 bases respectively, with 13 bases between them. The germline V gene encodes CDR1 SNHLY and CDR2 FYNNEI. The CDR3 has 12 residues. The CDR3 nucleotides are TGTGCCAGCGGGGAACTTTATCATGAGCAGTTCTTC. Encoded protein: CASGELYHEQFF.

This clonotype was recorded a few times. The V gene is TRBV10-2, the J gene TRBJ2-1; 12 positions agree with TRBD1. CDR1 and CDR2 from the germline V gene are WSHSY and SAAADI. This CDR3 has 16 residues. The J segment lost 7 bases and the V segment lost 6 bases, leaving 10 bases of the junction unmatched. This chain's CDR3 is CASRALRDRGPNEQFF. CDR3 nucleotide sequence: TGCGCCAGCAGGGCCCTCCGGGACAGGGGGCCGAATGAGCAGTTCTTC.

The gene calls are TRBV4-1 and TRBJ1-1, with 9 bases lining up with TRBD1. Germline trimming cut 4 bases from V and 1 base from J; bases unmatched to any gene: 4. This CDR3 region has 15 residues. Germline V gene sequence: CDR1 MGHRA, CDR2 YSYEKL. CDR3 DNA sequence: TGCGCCAGCAGCCCAAACAGGGGGCCGAACACTGAAGCTTTCTTT. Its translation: CASSPNRGPNTEAFF.

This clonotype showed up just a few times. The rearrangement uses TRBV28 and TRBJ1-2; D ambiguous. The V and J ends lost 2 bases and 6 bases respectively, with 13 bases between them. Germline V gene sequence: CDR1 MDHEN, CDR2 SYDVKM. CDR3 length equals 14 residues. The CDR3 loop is CASSLGALAHGYTF. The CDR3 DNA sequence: TGTGCCAGCAGTTTAGGTGCCCTGGCTCATGGCTACACCTTC.

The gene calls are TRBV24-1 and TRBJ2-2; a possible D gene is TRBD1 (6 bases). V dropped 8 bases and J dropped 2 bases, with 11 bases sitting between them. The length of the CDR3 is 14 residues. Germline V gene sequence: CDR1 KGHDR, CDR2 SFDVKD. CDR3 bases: TGTGCCACCAAAGAGGGGGTAAACACCGGGGAGCTGTTTTTT. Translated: CATKEGVNTGELFF.

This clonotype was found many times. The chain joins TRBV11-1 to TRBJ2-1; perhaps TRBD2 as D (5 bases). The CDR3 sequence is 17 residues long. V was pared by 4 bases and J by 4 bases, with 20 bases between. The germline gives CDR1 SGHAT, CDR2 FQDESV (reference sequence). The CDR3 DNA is TGTGCCAGCAGCTCACTTTGGGCCCGACGGGGTTACAATGAGCAGTTCTTC. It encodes CASSSLWARRGYNEQFF.

CDR3 loop: CASSLDASTNEQFF. In DNA, the CDR3 is TGCGCCAGCAGCTTGGATGCGAGTACCAATGAGCAGTTCTTC. The V gene is TRBV5-1, the J gene TRBJ2-1; no definite D call. V lost 0 bases and J 6 bases, leaving 10 bases between the germline ends. The germline gives CDR1 SGHRS, CDR2 YFSETQ. The CDR3 totals 14 residues.

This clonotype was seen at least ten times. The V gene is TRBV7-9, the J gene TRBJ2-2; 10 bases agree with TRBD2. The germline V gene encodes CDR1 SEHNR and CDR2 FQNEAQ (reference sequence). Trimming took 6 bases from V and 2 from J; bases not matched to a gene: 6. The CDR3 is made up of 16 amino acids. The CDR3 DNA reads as TGTGCCAGCAGGCCATGGACTAGCGGTAACACCGGGGAGCTGTTTTTT. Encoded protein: CASRPWTSGNTGELFF.

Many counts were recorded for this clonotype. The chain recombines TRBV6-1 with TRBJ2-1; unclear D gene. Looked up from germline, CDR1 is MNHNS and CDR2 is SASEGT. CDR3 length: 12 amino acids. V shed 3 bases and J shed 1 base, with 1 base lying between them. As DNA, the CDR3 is TGTGCCAGCAGTGAGTCCTACAATGAGCAGTTCTTC. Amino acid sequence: CASSESYNEQFF.